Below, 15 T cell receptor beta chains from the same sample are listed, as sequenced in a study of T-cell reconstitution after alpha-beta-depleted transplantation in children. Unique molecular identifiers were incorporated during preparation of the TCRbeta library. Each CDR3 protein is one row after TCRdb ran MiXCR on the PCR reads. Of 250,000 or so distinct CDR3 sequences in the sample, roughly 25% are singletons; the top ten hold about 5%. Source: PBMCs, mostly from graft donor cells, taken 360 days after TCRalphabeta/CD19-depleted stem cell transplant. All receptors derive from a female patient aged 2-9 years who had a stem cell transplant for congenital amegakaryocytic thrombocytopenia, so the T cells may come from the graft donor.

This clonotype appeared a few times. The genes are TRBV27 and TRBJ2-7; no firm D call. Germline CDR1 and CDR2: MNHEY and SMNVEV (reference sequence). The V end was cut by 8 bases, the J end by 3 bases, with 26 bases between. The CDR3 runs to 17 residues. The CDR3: CASSLSTGPQHYYEQYF. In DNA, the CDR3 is TGTGCCAGCTCTTTAAGTACCGGGCCCCAGCACTACTACGAGCAGTACTTC.

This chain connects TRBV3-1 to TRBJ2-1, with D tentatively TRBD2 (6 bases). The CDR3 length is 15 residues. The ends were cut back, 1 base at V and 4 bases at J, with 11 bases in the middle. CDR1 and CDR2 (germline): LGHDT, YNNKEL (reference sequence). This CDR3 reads CASSQGAGLYNEQFF. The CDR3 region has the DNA TGTGCCAGCAGCCAAGGGGCGGGGTTGTACAATGAGCAGTTCTTC.

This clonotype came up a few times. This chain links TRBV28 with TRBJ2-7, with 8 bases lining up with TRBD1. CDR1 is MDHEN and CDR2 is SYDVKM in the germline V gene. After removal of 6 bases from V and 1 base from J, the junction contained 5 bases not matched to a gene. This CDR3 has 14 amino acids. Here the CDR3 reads CASRDQGASYEQYF. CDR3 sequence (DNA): TGTGCCAGCAGGGACCAGGGGGCTTCCTACGAGCAGTACTTC.

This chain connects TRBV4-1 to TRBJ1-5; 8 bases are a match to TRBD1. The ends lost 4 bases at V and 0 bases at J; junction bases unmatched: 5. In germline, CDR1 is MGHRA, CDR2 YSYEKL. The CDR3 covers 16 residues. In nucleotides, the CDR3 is TGCGCCAGCAGCCGGAGGACAGGGCCTAGCAATCAGCCCCAGCATTTT. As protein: CASSRRTGPSNQPQHF.

CDR3 in amino acids: CASSPSPGTSGGRGYF. The CDR3 region has the DNA TGTGCCAGCAGCCCATCTCCCGGGACTAGCGGGGGTAGGGGGTACTTC. The gene calls are TRBV28 and TRBJ2-7, with 14 bases that match TRBD2. Trimming cost V 6 bases and J 12 bases; bases outside gene matches: 16. The CDR3 sequence is 16 residues long. Per the germline V gene, CDR1 is MDHEN and CDR2 is SYDVKM.

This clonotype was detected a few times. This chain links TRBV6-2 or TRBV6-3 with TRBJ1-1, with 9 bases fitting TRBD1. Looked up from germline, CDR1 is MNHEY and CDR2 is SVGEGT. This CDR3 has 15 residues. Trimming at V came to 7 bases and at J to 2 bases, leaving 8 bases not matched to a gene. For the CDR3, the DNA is TGTGCCAGCACCAGGGACAGGGCGGGTAACACTGAAGCTTTCTTT. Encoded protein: CASTRDRAGNTEAFF.

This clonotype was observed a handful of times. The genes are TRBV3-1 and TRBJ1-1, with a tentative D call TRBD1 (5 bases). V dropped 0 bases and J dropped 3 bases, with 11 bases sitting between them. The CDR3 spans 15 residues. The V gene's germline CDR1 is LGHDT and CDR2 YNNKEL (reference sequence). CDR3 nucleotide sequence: TGTGCCAGCAGCCAAGATGATGGGGCGGACACTGAAGCTTTCTTT. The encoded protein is CASSQDDGADTEAFF.

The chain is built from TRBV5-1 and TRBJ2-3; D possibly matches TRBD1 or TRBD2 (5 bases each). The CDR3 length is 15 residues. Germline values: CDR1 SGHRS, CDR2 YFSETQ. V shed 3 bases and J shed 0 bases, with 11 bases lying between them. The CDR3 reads CASSSRDASTDTQYF. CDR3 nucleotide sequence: TGCGCCAGCAGCTCCCGGGACGCAAGCACAGATACGCAGTATTTT.

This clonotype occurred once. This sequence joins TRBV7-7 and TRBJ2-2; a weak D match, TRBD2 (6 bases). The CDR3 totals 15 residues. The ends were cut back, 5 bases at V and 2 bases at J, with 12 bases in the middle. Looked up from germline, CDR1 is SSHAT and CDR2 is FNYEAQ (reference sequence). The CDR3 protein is CASSPGLVNTGELFF. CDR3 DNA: TGTGCCAGCAGCCCGGGACTCGTAAACACCGGGGAGCTGTTTTTT.

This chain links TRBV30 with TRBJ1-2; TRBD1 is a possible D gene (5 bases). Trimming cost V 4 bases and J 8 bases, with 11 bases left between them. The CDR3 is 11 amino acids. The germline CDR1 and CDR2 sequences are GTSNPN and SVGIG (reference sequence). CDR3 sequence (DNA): TGTGCCTGGATCAGGGCCGGCGGCTACACCTTC. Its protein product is CAWIRAGGYTF.

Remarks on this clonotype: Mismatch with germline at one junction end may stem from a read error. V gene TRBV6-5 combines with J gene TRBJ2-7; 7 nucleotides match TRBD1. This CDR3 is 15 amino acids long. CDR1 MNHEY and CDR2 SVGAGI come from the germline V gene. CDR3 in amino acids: CASIYPTGRPYEQYF. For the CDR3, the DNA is TGTGCCAGCATTTACCCGACAGGGAGACCTTACGAGCAGTACTTC.

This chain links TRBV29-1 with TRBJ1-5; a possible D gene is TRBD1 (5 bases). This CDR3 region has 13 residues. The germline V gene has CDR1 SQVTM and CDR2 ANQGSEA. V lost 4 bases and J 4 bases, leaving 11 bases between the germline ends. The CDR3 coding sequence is TGCAGCGTTGGGGCAGGGCGAAATCAGCCCCAGCATTTT. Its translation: CSVGAGRNQPQHF.

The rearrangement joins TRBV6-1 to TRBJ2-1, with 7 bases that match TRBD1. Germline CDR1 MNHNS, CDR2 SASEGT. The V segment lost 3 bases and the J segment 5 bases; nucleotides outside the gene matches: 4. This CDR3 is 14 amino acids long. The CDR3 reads CASSDFDRDNEQFF. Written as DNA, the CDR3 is TGTGCCAGCAGTGACTTCGACAGGGACAATGAGCAGTTCTTC.

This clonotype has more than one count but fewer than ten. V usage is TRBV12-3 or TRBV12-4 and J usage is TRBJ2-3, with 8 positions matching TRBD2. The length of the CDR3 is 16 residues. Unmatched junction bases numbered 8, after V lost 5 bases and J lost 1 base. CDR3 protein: CASSPGGGLGTDTQYF. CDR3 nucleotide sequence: TGTGCCAGCAGTCCCGGGGGGGGGCTCGGCACAGATACGCAGTATTTT.

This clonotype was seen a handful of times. The CDR3 loop reads CSAWGLAGNEQFF. CDR3 bases: TGCAGTGCGTGGGGACTAGCGGGCAATGAGCAGTTCTTC. The V gene is TRBV20-1, the J gene TRBJ2-1, with 12 bases lining up with TRBD2. CDR1 is DFQATT and CDR2 is SNEGSKA in the germline V gene (reference sequence). The V gene end was trimmed by 6 bases and the J gene end by 6 bases; junction bases not matched to a gene: 3. The CDR3 runs to 13 residues.